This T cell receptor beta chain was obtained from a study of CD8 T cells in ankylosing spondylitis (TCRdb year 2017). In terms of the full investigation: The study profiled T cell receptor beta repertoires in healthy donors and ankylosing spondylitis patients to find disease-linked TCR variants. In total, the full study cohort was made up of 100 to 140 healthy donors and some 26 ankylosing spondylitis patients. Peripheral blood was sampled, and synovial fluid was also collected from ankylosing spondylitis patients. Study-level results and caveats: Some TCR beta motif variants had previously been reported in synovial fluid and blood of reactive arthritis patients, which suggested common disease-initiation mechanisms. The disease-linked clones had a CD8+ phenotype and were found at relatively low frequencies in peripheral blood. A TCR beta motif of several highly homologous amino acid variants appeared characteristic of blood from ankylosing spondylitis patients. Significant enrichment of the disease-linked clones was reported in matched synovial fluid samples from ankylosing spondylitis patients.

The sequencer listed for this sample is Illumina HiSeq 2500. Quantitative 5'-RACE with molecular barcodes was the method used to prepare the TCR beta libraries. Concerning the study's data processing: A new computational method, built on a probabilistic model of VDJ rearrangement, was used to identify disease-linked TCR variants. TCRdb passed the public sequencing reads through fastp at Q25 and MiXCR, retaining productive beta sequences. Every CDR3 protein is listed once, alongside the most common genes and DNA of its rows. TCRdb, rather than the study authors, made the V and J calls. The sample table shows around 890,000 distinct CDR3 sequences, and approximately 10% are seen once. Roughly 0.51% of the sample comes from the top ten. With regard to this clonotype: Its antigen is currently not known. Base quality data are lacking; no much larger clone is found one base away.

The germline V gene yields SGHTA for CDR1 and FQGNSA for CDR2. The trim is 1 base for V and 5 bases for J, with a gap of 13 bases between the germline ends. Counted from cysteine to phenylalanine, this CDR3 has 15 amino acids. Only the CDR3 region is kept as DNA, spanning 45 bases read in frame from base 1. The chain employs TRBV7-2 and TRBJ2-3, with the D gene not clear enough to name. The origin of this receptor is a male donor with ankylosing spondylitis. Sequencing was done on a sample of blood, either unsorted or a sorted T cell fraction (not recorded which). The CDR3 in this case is CASSLGGMGGDTQYF. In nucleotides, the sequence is TGTGCCAGCAGCTTAGGTGGCATGGGTGGAGATACGCAGTATTTT.